This T cell receptor (beta chain) was found in a study of T-cell reconstitution after alpha-beta-depleted transplantation in children. This clonotype came up a few times. What it binds is not known. The CDR3 is 15 amino acids. CDR1 and CDR2 (germline): SGHRS, YFSETQ. V lost 2 bases and J lost 8; bases outside the gene matches: 6. As it was prepared, the TCRbeta library received unique molecular identifiers. One entry per CDR3 protein results from TCRdb running MiXCR on the PCR reads. The top ten clones hold 30% to 35% of a sample with approximately 110,000 distinct CDR3 sequences, 10% of them seen once. Study outcomes and limitations: In patients about two months after transplant, alpha-beta T cells reportedly arose from several hundred expanded graft clones. A year had passed since transplant, and T-cell counts and diversity by then came mostly from newly produced T cells. Some patients owed their high day-60 TCRbeta diversity to surviving recipient T cells and thymic progenitors.

The specimen comprised PBMCs, sampled before TCRalphabeta/CD19-depleted stem cell transplant. The TCR was taken from a boy aged 2-15 years with acute lymphoblastic leukemia, due to receive a stem cell transplant. The chain is built from TRBV5-1 and TRBJ2-1; 11 bases are shared with TRBD2. CDR3 protein: CASSLLAGVSYEQFF. For the CDR3, the DNA is TGCGCCAGCAGCTTACTAGCGGGAGTATCATATGAGCAGTTCTTC.